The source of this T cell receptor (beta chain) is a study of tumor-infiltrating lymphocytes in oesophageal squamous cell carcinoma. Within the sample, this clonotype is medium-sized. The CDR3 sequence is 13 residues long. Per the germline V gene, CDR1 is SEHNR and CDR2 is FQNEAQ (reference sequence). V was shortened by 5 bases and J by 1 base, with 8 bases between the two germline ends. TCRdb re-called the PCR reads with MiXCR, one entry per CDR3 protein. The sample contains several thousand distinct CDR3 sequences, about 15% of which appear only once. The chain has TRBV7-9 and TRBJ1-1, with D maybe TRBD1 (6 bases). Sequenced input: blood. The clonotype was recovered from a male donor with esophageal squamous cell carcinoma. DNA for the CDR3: TGTGCCAGCAGCAAAGGGGGGAACACTGAAGCTTTCTTT. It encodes CASSKGGNTEAFF. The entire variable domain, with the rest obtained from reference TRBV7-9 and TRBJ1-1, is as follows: DTGVSQNPRHKITKRGQNVTFRCDPISEHNRLYWYRQTLGQGPEFLTYFQNEAQLEKSRLLSDRFSAERPKGSFSTLEIQRTEQGDSAMYLCASSKGGNTEAFFGQGTRLTVV.